Given below is one TCR beta chain in context. Its cognate antigen is unknown. The CDR3 has 15 residues. CDR1 is MNHEY and CDR2 is SMNVEV in the germline V gene (reference sequence). Template switching by 5'RACE with UMIs generated the TCR beta cDNA. TCRdb re-called the 5' RACE reads; one entry per CDR3 protein, DNA not given. The specimen's table records 130,000 to 150,000 distinct CDR3 sequences. The sample is drawn from a study of T cells expressing NK-cell markers. Notes on the study in general: Where several donors were concerned, these clonotypes also led the CD3+CD56-NKG2C+ fraction.

The gene calls are TRBV27 and TRBJ2-7; TCRdb outputs TRBD2, but without DNA this stays unchecked. The specimen was blood T cells: a sorted CD56 or NKG2C T cell subset, CD4+ or CD8+ T cells, or bulk PBMC T cells (not recorded which). The TCR was taken from a man younger than 35 in good health. The CDR3 loop is CASSLILAGTYEQYF.